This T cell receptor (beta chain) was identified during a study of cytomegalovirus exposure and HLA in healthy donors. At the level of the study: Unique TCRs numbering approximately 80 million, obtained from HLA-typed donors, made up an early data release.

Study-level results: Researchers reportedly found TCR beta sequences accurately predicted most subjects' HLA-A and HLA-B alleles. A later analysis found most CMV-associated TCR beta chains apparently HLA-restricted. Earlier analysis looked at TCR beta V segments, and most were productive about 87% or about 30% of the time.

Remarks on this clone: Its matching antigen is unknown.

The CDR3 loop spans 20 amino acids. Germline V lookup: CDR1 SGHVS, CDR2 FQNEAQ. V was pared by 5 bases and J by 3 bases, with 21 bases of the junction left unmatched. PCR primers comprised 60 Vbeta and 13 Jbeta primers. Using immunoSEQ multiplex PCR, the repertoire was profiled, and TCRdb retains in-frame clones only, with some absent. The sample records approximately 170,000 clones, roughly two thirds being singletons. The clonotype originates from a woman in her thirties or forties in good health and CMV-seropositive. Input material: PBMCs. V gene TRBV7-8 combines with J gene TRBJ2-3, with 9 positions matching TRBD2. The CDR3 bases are TGTGCCAGCAGCCTCCCCATCACTGTGGGTTTAGCGGGGGATACAGATACGCAGTATTTT. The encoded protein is CASSLPITVGLAGDTDTQYF.